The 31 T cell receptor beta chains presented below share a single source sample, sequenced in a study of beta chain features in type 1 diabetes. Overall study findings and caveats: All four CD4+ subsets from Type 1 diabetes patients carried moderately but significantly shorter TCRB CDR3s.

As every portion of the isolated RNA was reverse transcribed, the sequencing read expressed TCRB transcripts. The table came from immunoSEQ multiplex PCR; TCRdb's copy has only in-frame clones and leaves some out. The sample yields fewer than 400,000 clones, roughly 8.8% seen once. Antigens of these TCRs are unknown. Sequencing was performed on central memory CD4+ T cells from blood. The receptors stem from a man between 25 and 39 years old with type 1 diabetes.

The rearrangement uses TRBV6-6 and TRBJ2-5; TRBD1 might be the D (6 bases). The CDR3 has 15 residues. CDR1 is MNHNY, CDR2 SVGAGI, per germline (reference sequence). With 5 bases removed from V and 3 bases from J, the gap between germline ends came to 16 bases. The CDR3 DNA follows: TGTGCCAGCAGTCACGGCCAGGGGCAAGAAGAGACCCAGTACTTC. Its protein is CASSHGQGQEETQYF.

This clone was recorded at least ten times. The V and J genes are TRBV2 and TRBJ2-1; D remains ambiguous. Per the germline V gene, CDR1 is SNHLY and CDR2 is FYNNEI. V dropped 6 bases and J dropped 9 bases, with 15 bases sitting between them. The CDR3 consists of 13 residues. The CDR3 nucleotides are TGTGCCAGCAGAGTTGTCTCCCCGGGTGAGCAGTTCTTC. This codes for CASRVVSPGEQFF.

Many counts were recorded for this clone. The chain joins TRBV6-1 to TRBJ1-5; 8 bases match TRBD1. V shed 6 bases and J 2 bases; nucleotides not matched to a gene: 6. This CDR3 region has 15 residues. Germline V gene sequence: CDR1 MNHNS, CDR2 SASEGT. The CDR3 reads CASSVQGEGNQPQHF. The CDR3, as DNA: TGTGCCAGCAGCGTACAGGGGGAGGGCAATCAGCCCCAGCATTTT.

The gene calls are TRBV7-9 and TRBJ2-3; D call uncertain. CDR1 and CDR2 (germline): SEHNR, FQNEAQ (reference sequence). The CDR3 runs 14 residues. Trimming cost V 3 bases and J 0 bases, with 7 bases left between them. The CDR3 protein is CASSFSKSTDTQYF. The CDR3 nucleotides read TGTGCCAGCAGCTTTTCGAAAAGCACAGATACGCAGTATTTT.

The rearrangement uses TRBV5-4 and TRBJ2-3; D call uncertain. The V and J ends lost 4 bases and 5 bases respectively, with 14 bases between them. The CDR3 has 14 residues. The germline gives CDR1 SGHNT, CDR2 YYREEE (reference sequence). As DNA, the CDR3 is TGTGCCAGCAGCCCGGCGAGTATTCAAGATACGCAGTATTTT. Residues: CASSPASIQDTQYF.

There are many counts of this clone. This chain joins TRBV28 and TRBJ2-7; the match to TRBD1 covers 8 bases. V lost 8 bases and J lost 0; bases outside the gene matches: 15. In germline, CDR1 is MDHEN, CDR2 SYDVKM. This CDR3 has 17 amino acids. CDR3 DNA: TGTGCCAGCTTTCCGCGACAGGGGAAAGGGAGCTCCTACGAGCAGTACTTC. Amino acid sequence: CASFPRQGKGSSYEQYF.

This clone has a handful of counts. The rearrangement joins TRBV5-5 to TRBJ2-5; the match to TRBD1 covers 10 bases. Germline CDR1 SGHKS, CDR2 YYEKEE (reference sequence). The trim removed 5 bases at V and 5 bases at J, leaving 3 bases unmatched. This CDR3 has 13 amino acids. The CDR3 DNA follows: TGTGCCAGCAGGACAGGGGGCCTGGAGACCCAGTACTTC. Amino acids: CASRTGGLETQYF.

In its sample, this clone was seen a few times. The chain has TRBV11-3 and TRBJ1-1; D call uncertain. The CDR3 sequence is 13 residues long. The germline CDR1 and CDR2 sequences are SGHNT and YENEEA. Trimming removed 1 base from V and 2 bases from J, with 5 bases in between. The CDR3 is CASSLGPNTEAFF. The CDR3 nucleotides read TGTGCCAGCAGCTTAGGCCCAAACACTGAAGCTTTCTTT.

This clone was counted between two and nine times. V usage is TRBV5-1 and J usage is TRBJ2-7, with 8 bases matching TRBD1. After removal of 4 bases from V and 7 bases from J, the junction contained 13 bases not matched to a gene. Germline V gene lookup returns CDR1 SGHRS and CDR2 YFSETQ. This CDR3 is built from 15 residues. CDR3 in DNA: TGCGCCAGCAGCCCGGGACAGGTGGCTATGGGGGAGCAGTACTTC. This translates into CASSPGQVAMGEQYF.

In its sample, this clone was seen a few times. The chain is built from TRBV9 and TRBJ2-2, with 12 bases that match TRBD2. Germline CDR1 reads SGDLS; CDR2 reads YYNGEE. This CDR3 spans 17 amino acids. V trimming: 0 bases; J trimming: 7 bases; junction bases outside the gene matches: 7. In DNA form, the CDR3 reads TGTGCCAGCAGCGTAGCAAGGACTAGCGGGGACAGCGGGGAGCTGTTTTTT. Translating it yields CASSVARTSGDSGELFF. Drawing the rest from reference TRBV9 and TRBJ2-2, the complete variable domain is DSGVTQTPKHLITATGQRVTLRCSPRSGDLSVYWYQQSLDQGLQFLIQYYNGEERAKGNILERFSAQQFPDLHSELNLSSLELGDSALYFCASSVARTSGDSGELFFGEGSRLTVL.

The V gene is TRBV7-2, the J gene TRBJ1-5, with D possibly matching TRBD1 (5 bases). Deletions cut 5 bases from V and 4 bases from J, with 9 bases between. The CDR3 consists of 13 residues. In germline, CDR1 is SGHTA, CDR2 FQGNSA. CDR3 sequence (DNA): TGTGCCAGCAGCCAGGGTCCTAATCAGCCCCAGCATTTT. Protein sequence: CASSQGPNQPQHF.

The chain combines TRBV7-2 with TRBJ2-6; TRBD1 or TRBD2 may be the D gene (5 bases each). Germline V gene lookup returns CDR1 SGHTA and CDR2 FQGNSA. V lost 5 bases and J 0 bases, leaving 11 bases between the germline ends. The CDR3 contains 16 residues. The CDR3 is CASSPGRSSGANVLTF. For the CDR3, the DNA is TGTGCCAGCAGCCCGGGACGAAGCTCTGGGGCCAACGTCCTGACTTTC.

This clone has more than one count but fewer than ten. DNA for the CDR3: TGTGCCAGCAGCCTGTTTGGGTTTAACTATGGCTACACCTTC. This codes for CASSLFGFNYGYTF. V is TRBV6-6 and J is TRBJ1-2; no reliable D call. Germline loops: CDR1 MNHNY, CDR2 SVGAGI (reference sequence). Trimming left V 6 bases short and J 1 base short, with 12 bases between. This CDR3 has 14 amino acids.

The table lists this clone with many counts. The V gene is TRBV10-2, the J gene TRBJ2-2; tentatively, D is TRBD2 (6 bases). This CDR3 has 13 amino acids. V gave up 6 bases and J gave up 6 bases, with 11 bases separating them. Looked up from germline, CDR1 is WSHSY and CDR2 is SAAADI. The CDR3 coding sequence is TGCGCCAGCAGGGAGGGGAGCGCCGGGGAGCTGTTTTTT. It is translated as CASREGSAGELFF.

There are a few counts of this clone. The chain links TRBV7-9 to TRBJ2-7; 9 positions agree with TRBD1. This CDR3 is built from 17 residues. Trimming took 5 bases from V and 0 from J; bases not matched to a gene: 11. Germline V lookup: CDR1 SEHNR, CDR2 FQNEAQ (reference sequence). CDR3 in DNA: TGTGCCAGCAGCCCCTTCCCGGGACAGGGTAGCTCCTACGAGCAGTACTTC. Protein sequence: CASSPFPGQGSSYEQYF.

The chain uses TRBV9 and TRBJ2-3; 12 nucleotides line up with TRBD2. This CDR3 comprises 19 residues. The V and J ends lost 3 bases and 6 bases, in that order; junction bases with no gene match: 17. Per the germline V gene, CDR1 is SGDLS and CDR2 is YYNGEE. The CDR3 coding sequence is TGTGCCAGCAGCGGAGGGTTGGCTAGCGGGGGGGCCTATCGTGATACGCAGTATTTT. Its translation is CASSGGLASGGAYRDTQYF.

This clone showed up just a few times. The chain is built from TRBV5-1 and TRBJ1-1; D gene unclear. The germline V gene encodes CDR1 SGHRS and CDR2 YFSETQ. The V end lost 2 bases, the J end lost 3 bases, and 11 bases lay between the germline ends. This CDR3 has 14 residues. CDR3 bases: TGCGCCAGCAGCTTCACCCATAGGGACACTGAAGCTTTCTTT. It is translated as CASSFTHRDTEAFF.

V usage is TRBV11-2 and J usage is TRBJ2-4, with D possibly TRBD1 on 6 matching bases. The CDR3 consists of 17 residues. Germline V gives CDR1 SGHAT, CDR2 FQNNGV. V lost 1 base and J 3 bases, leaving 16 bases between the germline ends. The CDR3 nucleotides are TGTGCCAGCAGCTTAGGGTCAGGGGATGTTGACAAAAACATTCAGTACTTC. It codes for CASSLGSGDVDKNIQYF.

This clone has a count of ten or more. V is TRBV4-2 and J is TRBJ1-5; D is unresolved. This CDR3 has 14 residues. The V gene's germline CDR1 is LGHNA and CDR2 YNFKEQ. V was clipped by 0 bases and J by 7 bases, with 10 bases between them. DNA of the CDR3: TGTGCCAGCAGCCAAGATCAAGGGCGGCAGCCCCAGCATTTT. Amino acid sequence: CASSQDQGRQPQHF.

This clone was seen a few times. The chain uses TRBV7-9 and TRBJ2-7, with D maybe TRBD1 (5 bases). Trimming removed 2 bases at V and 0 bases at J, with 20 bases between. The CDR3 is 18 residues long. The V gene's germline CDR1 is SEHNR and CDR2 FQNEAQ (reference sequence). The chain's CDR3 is CASSLFGQGGFTSYEQYF. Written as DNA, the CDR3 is TGTGCCAGCAGCTTATTCGGCCAGGGTGGTTTTACCTCCTACGAGCAGTACTTC.

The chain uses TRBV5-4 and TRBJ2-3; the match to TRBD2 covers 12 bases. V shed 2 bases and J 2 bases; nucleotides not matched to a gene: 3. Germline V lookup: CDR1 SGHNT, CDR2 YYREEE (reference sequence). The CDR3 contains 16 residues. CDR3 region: CASSFRLAGDTDTQYF. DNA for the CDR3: TGTGCCAGCAGCTTTAGACTAGCGGGGGACACAGATACGCAGTATTTT.

The DNA of the CDR3 is TGTGCCACCAGCAGAGACAGGGGGCTTGGCTACACCTTC. Its protein is CATSRDRGLGYTF. This rearrangement joins TRBV15 to TRBJ1-2; 8 bases fit TRBD1. The trim removed 0 bases at V and 7 bases at J, leaving 1 base unmatched. CDR1 and CDR2 from the germline V gene are LNHNV and YYDKDF (reference sequence). This CDR3 region has 13 residues. Variable domain in full (rest from reference TRBV15 and TRBJ1-2): DAMVIQNPRYQVTQFGKPVTLSCSQTLNHNVMYWYQQKSSQAPKLLFHYYDKDFNNEADTPDNFQSRRPNTSFCFLDIRSPGLGDTAMYLCATSRDRGLGYTFGSGTRLTVV.

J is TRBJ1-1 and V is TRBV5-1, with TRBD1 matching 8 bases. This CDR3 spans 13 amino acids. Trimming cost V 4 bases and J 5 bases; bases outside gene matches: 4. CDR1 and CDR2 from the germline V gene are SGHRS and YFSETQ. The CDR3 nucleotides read TGCGCCAGCAGCGATACAGGGGGTACTGAAGCTTTCTTT. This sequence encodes CASSDTGGTEAFF.

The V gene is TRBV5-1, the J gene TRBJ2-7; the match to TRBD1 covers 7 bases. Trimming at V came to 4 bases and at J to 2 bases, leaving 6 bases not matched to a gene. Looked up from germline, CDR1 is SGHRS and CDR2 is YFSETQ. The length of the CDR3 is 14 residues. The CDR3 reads CASSPPGQTYEQYF. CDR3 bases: TGCGCCAGCAGCCCTCCGGGACAGACCTACGAGCAGTACTTC.

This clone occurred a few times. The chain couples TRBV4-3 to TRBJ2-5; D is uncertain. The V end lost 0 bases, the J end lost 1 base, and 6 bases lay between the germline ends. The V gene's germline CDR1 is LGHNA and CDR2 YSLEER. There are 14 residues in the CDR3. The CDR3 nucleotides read TGCGCCAGCAGCCAAGATGACCCCCAAGAGACCCAGTACTTC. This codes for CASSQDDPQETQYF.

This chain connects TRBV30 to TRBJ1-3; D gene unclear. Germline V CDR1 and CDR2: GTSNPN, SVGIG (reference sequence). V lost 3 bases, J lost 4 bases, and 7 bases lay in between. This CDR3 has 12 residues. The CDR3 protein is CAWSGGGNTIYF. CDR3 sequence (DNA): TGTGCCTGGAGCGGTGGGGGAAACACCATATATTTT.

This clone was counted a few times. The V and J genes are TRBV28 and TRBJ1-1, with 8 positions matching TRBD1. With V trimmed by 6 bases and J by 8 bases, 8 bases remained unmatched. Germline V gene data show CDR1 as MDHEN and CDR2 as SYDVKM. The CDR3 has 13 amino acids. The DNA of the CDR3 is TGTGCCAGCAGGGGACAGGACTTACTAGAAGCTTTCTTT. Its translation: CASRGQDLLEAFF. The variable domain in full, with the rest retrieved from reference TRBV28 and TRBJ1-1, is DVKVTQSSRYLVKRTGEKVFLECVQDMDHENMFWYRQDPGLGLRLIYFSYDVKMKEKGDIPEGYSVSREKKERFSLILESASTNQTSMYLCASRGQDLLEAFFGQGTRLTVV.

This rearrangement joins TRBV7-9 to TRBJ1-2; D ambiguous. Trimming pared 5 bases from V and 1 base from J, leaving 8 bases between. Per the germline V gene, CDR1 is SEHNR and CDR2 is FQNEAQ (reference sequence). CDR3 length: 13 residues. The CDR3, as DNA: TGTGCCAGCAGCCCTACCGTTAACTATGGCTACACCTTC. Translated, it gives CASSPTVNYGYTF. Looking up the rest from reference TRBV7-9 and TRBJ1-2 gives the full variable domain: DTGVSQNPRHKITKRGQNVTFRCDPISEHNRLYWYRQTLGQGPEFLTYFQNEAQLEKSRLLSDRFSAERPKGSFSTLEIQRTEQGDSAMYLCASSPTVNYGYTFGSGTRLTVV.

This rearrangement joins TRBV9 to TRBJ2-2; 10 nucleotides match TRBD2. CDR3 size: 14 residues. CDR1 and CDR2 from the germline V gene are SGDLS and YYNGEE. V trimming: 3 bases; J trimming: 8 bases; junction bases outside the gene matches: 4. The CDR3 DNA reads TGTGCCAGCAGCGCCACTAGCGGGGCAGGGGAGCTGTTTTTT. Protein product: CASSATSGAGELFF.

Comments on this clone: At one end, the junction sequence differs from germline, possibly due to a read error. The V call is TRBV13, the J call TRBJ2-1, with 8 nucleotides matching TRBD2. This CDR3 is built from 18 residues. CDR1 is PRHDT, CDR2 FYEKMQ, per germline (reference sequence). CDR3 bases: TGTGCCAGCAGTTTAGGACTAGCCACCCCTTCCTTTAACAATGAGCAGTTCTTC. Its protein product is CASSLGLATPSFNNEQFF.

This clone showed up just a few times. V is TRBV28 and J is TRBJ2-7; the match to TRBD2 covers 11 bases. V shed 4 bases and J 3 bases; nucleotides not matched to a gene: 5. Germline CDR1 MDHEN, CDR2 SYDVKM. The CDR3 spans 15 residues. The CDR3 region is CASSSPGLADYEQYF. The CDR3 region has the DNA TGTGCCAGCAGTTCCCCGGGACTAGCGGACTACGAGCAGTACTTC. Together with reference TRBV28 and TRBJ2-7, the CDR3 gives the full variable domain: DVKVTQSSRYLVKRTGEKVFLECVQDMDHENMFWYRQDPGLGLRLIYFSYDVKMKEKGDIPEGYSVSREKKERFSLILESASTNQTSMYLCASSSPGLADYEQYFGPGTRLTVT.